This T cell receptor (beta chain) was profiled in a study of cytomegalovirus exposure and HLA in healthy donors. General observations from the study: Presence/absence analyses assumed roughly uniform sequencing depth across donors.

Regarding this clone: Its antigen is unknown.

From germline, CDR1 is SGDLS and CDR2 YYNGEE. This CDR3 has 16 amino acids. Trimming removed 4 bases from V and 5 bases from J; junction bases left unmatched: 6. Primers for the PCR totalled 60 Vbeta and 13 Jbeta. This table comes from immunoSEQ multiplex PCR, and its TCRdb copy is limited to in-frame clones, with some not included. The sample consists of 120,000 or so clones, around 69% of them appearing once. The sample taken for sequencing was PBMCs. The clonotype originates from a woman in her forties in good health and CMV-seropositive. The chain has TRBV9 and TRBJ2-7; 16 nucleotides match TRBD2. The DNA of the CDR3 is TGTGCCAGCAGCAGTTCCGGGACTAGCGGGAGGGACGAGCAGTACTTC. Its protein is CASSSSGTSGRDEQYF.